Below are 7 T cell receptor beta chains sequenced from a single sample in a study of radiotherapy plus CTLA-4 blockade in lung cancer. Profiled with immunoSEQ multiplex PCR; TCRdb holds only in-frame clones, not every one. Among about 53,000 clones listed, approximately 84% were seen once. This specimen was peripheral blood, taken from a patient treated with radiotherapy plus ipilimumab. These receptors all come from a human donor with non-small cell lung cancer whose response to radiotherapy plus ipilimumab could not be evaluated.

This chain links TRBV14 with TRBJ2-1, with 12 bases matching TRBD1. The CDR3 length is 14 residues. The trim removed 4 bases at V and 11 bases at J, leaving 6 bases unmatched. Looked up from germline, CDR1 is SGHDN and CDR2 is FVKESK. The CDR3 protein is CASSPGTGGTKQFF. For the CDR3, the DNA is TGTGCCAGCAGCCCCGGGACAGGGGGCACGAAGCAGTTCTTC.

The chain has TRBV4-1 and TRBJ1-6, with 9 positions matching TRBD1. CDR3 length equals 15 residues. Trimming at V came to 4 bases and at J to 5 bases, leaving 3 bases not matched to a gene. The V gene's germline CDR1 is MGHRA and CDR2 YSYEKL. In nucleotides, the CDR3 is TGCGCCAGCAGCCTCCGGGACAGGGATAATTCACCCCTCCACTTT. Translating it yields CASSLRDRDNSPLHF.

The chain combines TRBV5-1 with TRBJ2-7; the D gene is possibly TRBD2 (6 bases). The V gene's germline CDR1 is SGHRS and CDR2 YFSETQ. V lost 4 bases to trimming and J lost 2 bases, with 19 bases between them. The CDR3 spans 16 residues. The CDR3 bases are TGCGCCAGCAGCCGTGGATATAGCGGTCAGACCTACGAGCAGTACTTC. Amino acids: CASSRGYSGQTYEQYF.

The V gene is TRBV6-5, the J gene TRBJ2-2; tentative D call: TRBD2 (5 bases). CDR3 length: 14 residues. Germline V CDR1 and CDR2: MNHEY, SVGAGI. V lost 2 bases to trimming and J lost 1 base, with 5 bases between them. CDR3 in DNA: TGTGCCAGCAGTTACGGAGGGAACACCGGGGAGCTGTTTTTT. This encodes CASSYGGNTGELFF.

The V and J genes are TRBV6-4 and TRBJ1-5; D is unresolved. V lost 6 bases and J 0 bases, leaving 12 bases between the germline ends. Germline values: CDR1 MRHNA, CDR2 SNTAGT. This CDR3 has 15 amino acids. Here the CDR3 DNA reads TGTGCCAGCAGGGGAGGCAGGAATAGCAATCAGCCCCAGCATTTT. It codes for CASRGGRNSNQPQHF.

This sequence joins TRBV6-6 and TRBJ1-5; TRBD1 matches at 8 bases. This CDR3 spans 14 amino acids. From germline, CDR1 is MNHNY and CDR2 SVGAGI (reference sequence). V lost 7 bases to trimming and J lost 5 bases; unmatched junction nucleotides: 7. The CDR3 coding sequence is TGTGCCAGCACCAGAACAGGGGGGTATCAGCCCCAGCATTTT. This gives the protein CASTRTGGYQPQHF.

The chain carries TRBV27 and TRBJ2-3; tentative D call: TRBD1 (6 bases). V was trimmed by 3 bases and J by 8 bases, leaving 18 bases between them. Looked up from germline, CDR1 is MNHEY and CDR2 is SMNVEV (reference sequence). The CDR3 runs to 15 residues. In DNA form, the CDR3 reads TGTGCCAGCAGTTTTGGGGGCCCGCCTGTTACTACGCAGTATTTT. Translated: CASSFGGPPVTTQYF.